This TCR beta chain emerged from a study of molecular identifiers for immune sequencing clone quantification. About the study: In replicates, RNA from about 21,000 or 97,000 naive CD8 cells was split five ways, four sequenced.

TCRdb re-called the PCR reads through MiXCR, storing one row per CDR3 protein. Among some 35,000 distinct CDR3 sequences listed, about a fifth were seen once. Naive CD8 T cells were sorted as CD8+CD4-CCR7+CD45RA+. General study points: Detection of one spiked Jurkat cell's TCR RNA reportedly worked in about a million naive cells. Highly expanded clone sizes could be underestimated through barcode sharing by identical TCR molecules.

V lost 3 bases, J lost 7 bases, and 9 bases lay in between. This CDR3 spans 12 amino acids. This clonotype came up many times. Its antigen remains unknown. The clonotype was recovered from a human donor in good health. Some libraries in this study had Jurkat cell RNA spiked in. The V call is TRBV12-3 or TRBV12-4, the J call TRBJ1-2, with D possibly matching TRBD1 (5 bases). The material sequenced was naive CD8+ T cells from blood, with Jurkat cell RNA spiked in. The subset is: FACS-sorted CD8+CD4-CCR7+CD45RA+ naive T cells. The CDR3 DNA is TGTGCCAGCAGTTTCGGGGGGTCTGGCTACACCTTC. Amino acids: CASSFGGSGYTF.